This paragraph covers one T cell receptor beta chain sequence. The CDR3 length is 17 residues. The sample comes from a study of cytomegalovirus exposure and HLA in healthy donors. 60 Vbeta and 13 Jbeta primers were used in PCR. Produced via immunoSEQ multiplex PCR; TCRdb's table is partial and in-frame only. The table lists approximately 100,000 clones, roughly 84% of them singletons. This clonotype was obtained from a woman aged 18-29 years in good health and CMV-seronegative. The chain links TRBV1 to TRBJ2-5; TRBD2 is taken as the D call from the table, unchecked against the DNA. TRBV1 is an annotated pseudogene. What was sequenced was PBMCs. This chain's CDR3 is CTSSPRGSGGVYETQYF. DNA of the CDR3: TGCACCAGCAGCCCCCGGGGTAGCGGGGGGGTTTATGAGACCCAGTACTTC.